The text below deals with one TCR beta chain. TCRdb's table, derived via immunoSEQ multiplex PCR, lists solely in-frame clones and lacks some. The sample has about 180,000 clones, around 90% seen once; the top ten hold around 1.9%. V shed 0 bases and J shed 0 bases, with 9 bases lying between them. This CDR3 region has 16 residues. Germline V gene lookup returns CDR1 LGHNA and CDR2 YNFKEQ. This record belongs to a study of T cell responses to AZD1222 COVID-19 vaccine. The chain recombines TRBV4-2 with TRBJ1-3; D not resolved. Sequenced here: peripheral blood, sampled 28 days after the second AZD1222 dose. The clonotype was recovered from an adult who received the AZD1222 COVID-19 vaccine. CDR3 sequence reads: CASSQDLSSSGNTIYF. As DNA, the CDR3 is TGTGCCAGCAGCCAAGATCTTAGCAGCTCTGGAAACACCATATATTTT.